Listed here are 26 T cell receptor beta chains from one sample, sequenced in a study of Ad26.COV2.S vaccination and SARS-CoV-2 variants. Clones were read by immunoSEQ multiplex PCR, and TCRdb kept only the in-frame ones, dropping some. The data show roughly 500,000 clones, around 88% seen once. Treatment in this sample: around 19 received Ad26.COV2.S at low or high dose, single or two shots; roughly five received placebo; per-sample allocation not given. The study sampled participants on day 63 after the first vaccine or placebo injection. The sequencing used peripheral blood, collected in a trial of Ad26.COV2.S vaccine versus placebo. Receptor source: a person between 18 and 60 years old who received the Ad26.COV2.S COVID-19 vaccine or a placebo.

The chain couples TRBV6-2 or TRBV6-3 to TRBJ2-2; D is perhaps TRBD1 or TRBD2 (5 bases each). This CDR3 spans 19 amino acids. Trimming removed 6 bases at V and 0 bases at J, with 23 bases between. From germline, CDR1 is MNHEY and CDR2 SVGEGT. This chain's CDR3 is CASSSRPPGTITNTGELFF. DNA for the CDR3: TGTGCCAGCAGCTCCCGACCCCCGGGGACCATTACGAACACCGGGGAGCTGTTTTTT.

The CDR3 nucleotides are TGTGCCAGCTCATTCACAGGGGGGACATTAACCTACGAGCAGTACTTC. Translated, it gives CASSFTGGTLTYEQYF. The V and J genes are TRBV18 and TRBJ2-7; TRBD1 aligns across 8 bases. Looked up from germline, CDR1 is KGHSH and CDR2 is LQKENI. J was trimmed by 2 bases and V by 5 bases; bases with no gene match: 11. The CDR3 has 16 residues.

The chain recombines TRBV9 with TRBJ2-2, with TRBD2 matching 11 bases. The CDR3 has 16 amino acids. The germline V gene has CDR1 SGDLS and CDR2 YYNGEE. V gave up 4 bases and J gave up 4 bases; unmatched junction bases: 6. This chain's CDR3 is CASSFSGREGTGELFF. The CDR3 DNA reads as TGTGCCAGCAGCTTTAGCGGGAGGGAGGGCACCGGGGAGCTGTTTTTT.

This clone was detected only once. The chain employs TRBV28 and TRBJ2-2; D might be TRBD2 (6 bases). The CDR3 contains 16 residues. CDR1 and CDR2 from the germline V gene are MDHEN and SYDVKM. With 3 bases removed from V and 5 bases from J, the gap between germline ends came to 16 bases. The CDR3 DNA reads TGTGCCAGCAGTTTTTTAGGGGCAGGGAGGACCGGGGAGCTGTTTTTT. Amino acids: CASSFLGAGRTGELFF.

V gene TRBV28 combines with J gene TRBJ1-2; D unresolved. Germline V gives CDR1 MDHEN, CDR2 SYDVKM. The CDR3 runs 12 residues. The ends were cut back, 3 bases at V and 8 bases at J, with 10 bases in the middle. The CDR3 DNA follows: TGTGCCAGCAGTTTGACGTCTGTAGGCTACACCTTC. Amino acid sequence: CASSLTSVGYTF.

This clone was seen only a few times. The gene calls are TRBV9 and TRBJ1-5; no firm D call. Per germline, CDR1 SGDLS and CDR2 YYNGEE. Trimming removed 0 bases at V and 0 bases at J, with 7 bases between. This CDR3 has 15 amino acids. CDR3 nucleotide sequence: TGTGCCAGCAGCGTAGAAGGGTATAGCAATCAGCCCCAGCATTTT. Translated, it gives CASSVEGYSNQPQHF.

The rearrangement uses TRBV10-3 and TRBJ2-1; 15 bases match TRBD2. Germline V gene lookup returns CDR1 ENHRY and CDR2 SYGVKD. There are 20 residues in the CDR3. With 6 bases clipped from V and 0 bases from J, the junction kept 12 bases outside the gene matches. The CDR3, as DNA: TGTGCCATCAGGGATCCGGGACTAGCGGGAGGAGAGGGCTCCTACAATGAGCAGTTCTTC. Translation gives CAIRDPGLAGGEGSYNEQFF.

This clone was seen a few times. CDR3 DNA sequence: TGTGCCAGCGACAGGGGCGGGGGGTACCAAGAGACCCAGTACTTC. Amino acids: CASDRGGGYQETQYF. V usage is TRBV2 and J usage is TRBJ2-5; D is tentatively TRBD1 or TRBD2 (8 bases each). CDR1 is SNHLY, CDR2 FYNNEI, per germline. The CDR3 extends over 15 amino acids. V was pared by 8 bases and J by 0 bases, with 16 bases between.

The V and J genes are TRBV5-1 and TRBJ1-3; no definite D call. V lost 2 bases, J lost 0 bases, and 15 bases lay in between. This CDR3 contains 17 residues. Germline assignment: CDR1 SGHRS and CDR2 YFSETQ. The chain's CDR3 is CASSLPEGGISGNTIYF. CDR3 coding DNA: TGCGCCAGCAGCTTACCCGAGGGAGGCATCTCTGGAAACACCATATATTTT.

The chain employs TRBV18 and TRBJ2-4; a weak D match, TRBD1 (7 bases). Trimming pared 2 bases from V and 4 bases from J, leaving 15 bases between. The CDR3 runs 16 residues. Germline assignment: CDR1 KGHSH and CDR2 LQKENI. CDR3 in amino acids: CASSPLGGQSKNIQYF. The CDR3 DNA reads TGTGCCAGCTCACCATTGGGGGGACAGAGTAAAAACATTCAGTACTTC.

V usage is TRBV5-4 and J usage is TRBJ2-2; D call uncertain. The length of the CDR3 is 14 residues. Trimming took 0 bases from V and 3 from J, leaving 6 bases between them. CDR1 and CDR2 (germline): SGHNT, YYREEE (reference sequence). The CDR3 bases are TGTGCCAGCAGCTTGGGGCCGCACACCGGGGAGCTGTTTTTT. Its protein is CASSLGPHTGELFF.

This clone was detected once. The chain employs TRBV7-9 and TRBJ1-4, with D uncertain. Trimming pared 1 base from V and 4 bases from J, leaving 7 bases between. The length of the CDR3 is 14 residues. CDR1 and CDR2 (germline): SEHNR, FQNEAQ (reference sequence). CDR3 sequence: CASSLGAINEKLFF. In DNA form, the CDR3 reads TGTGCCAGCAGCTTAGGGGCGATTAATGAAAAACTGTTTTTT.

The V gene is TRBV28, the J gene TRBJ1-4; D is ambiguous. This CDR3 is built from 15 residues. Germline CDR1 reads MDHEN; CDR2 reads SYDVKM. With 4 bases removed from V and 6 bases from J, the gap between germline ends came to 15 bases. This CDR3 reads CASSWLVGAYEKLFF. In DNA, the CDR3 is TGTGCCAGCAGTTGGTTAGTGGGTGCCTATGAAAAACTGTTTTTT.

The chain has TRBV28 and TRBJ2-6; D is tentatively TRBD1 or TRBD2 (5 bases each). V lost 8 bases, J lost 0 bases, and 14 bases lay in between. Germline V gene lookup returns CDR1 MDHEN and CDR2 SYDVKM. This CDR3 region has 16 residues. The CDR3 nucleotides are TGTGCCAGCGGGAGCACAGGCGACTCTGGGGCCAACGTCCTGACTTTC. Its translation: CASGSTGDSGANVLTF. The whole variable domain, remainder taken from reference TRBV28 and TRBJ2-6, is DVKVTQSSRYLVKRTGEKVFLECVQDMDHENMFWYRQDPGLGLRLIYFSYDVKMKEKGDIPEGYSVSREKKERFSLILESASTNQTSMYLCASGSTGDSGANVLTFGAGSRLTVL.

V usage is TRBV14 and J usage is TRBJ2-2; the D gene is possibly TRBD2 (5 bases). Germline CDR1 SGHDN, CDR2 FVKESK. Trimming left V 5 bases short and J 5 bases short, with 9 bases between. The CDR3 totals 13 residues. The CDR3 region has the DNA TGTGCCAGCAGCAGCGGACTGACCGGGGAGCTGTTTTTT. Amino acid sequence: CASSSGLTGELFF.

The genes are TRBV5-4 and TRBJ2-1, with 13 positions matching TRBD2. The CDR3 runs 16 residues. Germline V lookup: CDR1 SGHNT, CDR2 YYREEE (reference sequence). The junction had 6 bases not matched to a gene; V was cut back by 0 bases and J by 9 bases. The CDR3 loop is CASSLANGLAGAEQFF. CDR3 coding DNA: TGTGCCAGCAGCTTGGCGAACGGACTAGCGGGAGCTGAGCAGTTCTTC.

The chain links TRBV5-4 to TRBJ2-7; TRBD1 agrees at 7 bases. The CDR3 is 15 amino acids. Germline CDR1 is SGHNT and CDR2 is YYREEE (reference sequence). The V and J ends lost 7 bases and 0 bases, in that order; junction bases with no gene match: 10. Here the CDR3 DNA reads TGTGCCAGCGGATGGAACAGGGGCCTCTCCTACGAGCAGTACTTC. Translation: CASGWNRGLSYEQYF.

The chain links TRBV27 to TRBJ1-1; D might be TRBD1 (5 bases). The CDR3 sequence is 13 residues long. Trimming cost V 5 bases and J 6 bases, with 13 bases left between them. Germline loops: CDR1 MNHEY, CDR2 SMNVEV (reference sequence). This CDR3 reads CASSPRASSEAFF. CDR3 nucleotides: TGTGCCAGCAGTCCCAGGGCGAGCTCTGAAGCTTTCTTT.

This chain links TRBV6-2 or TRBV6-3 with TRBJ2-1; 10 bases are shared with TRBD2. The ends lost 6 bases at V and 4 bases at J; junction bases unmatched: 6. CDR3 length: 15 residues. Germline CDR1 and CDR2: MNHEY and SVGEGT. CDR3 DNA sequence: TGTGCCAGCAGACCTAGCGGGAGAGTTTACAATGAGCAGTTCTTC. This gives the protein CASRPSGRVYNEQFF.

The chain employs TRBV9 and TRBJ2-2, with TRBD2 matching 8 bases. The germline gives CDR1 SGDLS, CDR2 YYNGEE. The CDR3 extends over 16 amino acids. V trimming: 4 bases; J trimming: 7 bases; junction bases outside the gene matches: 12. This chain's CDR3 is CASSPRLREVLGELFF. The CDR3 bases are TGTGCCAGCAGCCCCCGGCTGCGGGAGGTGCTCGGGGAGCTGTTTTTT.

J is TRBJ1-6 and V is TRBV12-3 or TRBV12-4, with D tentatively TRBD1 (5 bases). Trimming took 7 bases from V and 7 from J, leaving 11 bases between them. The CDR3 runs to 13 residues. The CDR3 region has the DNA TGTGCCAGCACCCTGGGGGGGAATTCACCCCTCCACTTT. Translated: CASTLGGNSPLHF.

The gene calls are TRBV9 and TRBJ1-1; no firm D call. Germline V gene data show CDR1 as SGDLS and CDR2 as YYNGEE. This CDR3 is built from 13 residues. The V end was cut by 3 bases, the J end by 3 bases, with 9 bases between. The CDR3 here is CASSAHIDTEAFF. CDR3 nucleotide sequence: TGTGCCAGCAGCGCTCACATAGACACTGAAGCTTTCTTT.

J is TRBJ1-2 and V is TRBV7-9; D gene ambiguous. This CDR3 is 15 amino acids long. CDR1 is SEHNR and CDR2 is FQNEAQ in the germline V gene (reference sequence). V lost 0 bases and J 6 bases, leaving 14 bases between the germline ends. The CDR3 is CASSLAADPGNGYTF. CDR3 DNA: TGTGCCAGCAGCTTAGCGGCAGACCCTGGGAATGGCTACACCTTC.

The CDR3 coding sequence is TGTGCCAGCAGCTTAATGGACAATGAGCAGTTCTTC. It encodes CASSLMDNEQFF. This sequence joins TRBV7-8 and TRBJ2-1; D call uncertain. Trimming cost V 2 bases and J 5 bases, with 4 bases left between them. The germline CDR1 and CDR2 sequences are SGHVS and FQNEAQ. The CDR3 totals 12 residues.

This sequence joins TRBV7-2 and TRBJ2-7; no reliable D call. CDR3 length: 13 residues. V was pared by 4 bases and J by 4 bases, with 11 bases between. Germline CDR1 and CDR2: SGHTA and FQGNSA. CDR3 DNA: TGTGCCAGCAGCTGGGCGACTCGTTACGAGCAGTACTTC. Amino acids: CASSWATRYEQYF.

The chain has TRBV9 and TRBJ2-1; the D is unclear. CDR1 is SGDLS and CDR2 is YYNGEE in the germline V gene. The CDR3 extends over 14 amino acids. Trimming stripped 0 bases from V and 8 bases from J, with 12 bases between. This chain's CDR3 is CASSVASQPHEQFF. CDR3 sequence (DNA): TGTGCCAGCAGCGTAGCGTCACAACCCCATGAGCAGTTCTTC.